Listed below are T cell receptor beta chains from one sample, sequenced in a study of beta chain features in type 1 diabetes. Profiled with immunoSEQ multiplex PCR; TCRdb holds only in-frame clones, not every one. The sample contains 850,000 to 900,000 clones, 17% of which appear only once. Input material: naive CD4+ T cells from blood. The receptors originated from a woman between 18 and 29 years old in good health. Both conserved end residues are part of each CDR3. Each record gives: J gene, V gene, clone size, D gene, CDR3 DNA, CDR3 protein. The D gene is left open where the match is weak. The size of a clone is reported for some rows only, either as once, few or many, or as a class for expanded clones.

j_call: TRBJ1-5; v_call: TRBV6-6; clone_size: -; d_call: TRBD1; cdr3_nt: TGTGCCAGCAGTGGGAGGGGGCATGGCAATCAGCCCCAGCATTTT; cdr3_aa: CASSGRGHGNQPQHF
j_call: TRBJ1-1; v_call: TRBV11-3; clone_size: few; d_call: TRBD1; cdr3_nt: TGTGCCAGCAGCCTACAGGGGCCGGGATCTGAAGCTTTCTTT; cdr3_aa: CASSLQGPGSEAFF
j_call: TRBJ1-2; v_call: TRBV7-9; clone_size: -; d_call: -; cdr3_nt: TGTGCCAGCACTGGGCCGACAGCGAATAACTATGGCTACACCTTC; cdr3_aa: CASTGPTANNYGYTF
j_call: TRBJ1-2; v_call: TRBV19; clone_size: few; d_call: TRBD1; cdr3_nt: TGTGCCAGTGAACCCGGGACAGCCTATGGCTACACCTTC; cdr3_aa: CASEPGTAYGYTF
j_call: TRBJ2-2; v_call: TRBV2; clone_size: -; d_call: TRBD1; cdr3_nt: TGTGCCAGCAGTGACAGGGGGTTGGTGAGGGAGCTGTTTTTT; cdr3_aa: CASSDRGLVRELFF
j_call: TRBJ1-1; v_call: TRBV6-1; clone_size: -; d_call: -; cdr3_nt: TGTGCCACTTACAGGAACACTGAAGCTTTCTTT; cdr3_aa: CATYRNTEAFF
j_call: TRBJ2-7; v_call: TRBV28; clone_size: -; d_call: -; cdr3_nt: TGTGCCAGCAGGCCGATCGGTAGGAGCTCCTACGAGCAGTACTTC; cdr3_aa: CASRPIGRSSYEQYF
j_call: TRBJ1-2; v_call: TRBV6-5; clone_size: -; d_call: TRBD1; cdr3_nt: TGTGCCAGCAGTTACCGGGGACAGGGCACCTATGGCTACACCTTC; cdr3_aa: CASSYRGQGTYGYTF
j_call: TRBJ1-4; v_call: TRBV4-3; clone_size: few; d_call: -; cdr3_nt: TGCGCCAGCAGCCGGACAATGCAGAGTCATAATGAAAAACTGTTTTTT; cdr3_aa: CASSRTMQSHNEKLFF
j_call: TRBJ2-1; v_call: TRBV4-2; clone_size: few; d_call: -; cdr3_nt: TGTGCCAGCAGCCCCGAGGCAGCGGACCCATACAATGAGCAGTTCTTC; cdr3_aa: CASSPEAADPYNEQFF
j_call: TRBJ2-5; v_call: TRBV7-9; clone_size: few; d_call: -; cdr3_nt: TGTGCCAGCAGCCACTCCAGGGCGGGGTACCAAGAGACCCAGTACTTC; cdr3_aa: CASSHSRAGYQETQYF
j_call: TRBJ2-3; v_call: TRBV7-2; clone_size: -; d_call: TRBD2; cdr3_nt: TGTGCCAGCAGCCTTGGACTAGCGGGAAACGTAGTCAATACGCAGTATTTT; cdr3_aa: CASSLGLAGNVVNTQYF
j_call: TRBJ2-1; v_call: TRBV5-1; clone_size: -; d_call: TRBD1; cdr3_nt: TGCGCCAGCAGCTGGAGGACAGGGGAGAATGAGCAGTTCTTC; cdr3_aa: CASSWRTGENEQFF
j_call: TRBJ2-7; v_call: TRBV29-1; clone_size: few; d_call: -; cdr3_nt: TGCAGCGTTGAGGTAGCGGAAACCTACGAGCAGTACTTC; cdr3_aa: CSVEVAETYEQYF
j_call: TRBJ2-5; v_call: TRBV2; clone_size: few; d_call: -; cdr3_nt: TGTGCCAGCAGTCCCTCAGTAATCCTACAAGAGACCCAGTACTTC; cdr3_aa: CASSPSVILQETQYF
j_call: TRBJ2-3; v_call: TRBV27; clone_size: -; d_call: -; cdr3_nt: TGTGCCAGCAGTCTGATAGTGGGCACAGATACGCAGTATTTT; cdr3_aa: CASSLIVGTDTQYF
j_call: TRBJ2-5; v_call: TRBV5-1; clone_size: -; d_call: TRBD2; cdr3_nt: TGCGCCAGCAGCTTGGCCGGACTAGCGGGATACCATCAAGAGACCCAGTACTTC; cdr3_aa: CASSLAGLAGYHQETQYF
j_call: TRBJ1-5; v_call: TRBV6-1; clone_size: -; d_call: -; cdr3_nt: TGTGCCAGCAGTGAACCTGGTTCGGGCGGCAGGAAGAATCAGCCCCAGCATTTT; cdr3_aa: CASSEPGSGGRKNQPQHF
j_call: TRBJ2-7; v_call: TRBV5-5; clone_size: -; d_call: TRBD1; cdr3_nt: TGTGCCAGCAGCTTTTTACTGACAGGGGAAGACGAGCAGTACTTC; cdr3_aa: CASSFLLTGEDEQYF
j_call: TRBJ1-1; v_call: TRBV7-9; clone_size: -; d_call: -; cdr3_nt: TGTGCCAGCTCCCCCCAGCCGGTGGGTGGGGCTTTCTTT; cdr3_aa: CASSPQPVGGAFF
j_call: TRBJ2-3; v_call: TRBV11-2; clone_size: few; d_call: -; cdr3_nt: TGTGCCAGCAGCTTCCTGGCCCCTAGCACAGATACGCAGTATTTT; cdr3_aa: CASSFLAPSTDTQYF
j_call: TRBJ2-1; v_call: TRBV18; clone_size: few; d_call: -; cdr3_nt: TGTGCCAGCTCTGAGAGTAGGGATGAGCAGTTCTTC; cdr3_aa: CASSESRDEQFF
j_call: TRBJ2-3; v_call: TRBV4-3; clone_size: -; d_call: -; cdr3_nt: TGCGCCAGCAGCCAAGCTGGTGCTAACTCAGATACGCAGTATTTT; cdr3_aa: CASSQAGANSDTQYF
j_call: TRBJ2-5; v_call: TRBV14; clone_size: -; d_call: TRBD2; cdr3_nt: TGTGCCAGCAGCCAAGGGCGGACTAGCGGGACAGAGACCCAGTACTTC; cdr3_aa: CASSQGRTSGTETQYF
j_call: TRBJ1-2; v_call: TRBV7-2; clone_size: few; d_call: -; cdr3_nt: TGTGCCAGCAGCGTAGTCGGGCGGGACTATGGCTACACCTTC; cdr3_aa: CASSVVGRDYGYTF
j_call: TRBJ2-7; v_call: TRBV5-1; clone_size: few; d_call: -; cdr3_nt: TGCGCCAGCAGCGAAACAGGGAGCTACGAGCAGTACTTC; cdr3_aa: CASSETGSYEQYF
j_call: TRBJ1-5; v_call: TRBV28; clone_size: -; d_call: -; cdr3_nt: TGTGCCAGCATCCCGCCAGGTCGAAGACAGCCCCAGCATTTT; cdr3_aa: CASIPPGRRQPQHF
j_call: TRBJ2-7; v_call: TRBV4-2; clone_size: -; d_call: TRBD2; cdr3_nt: TGTGCCAGCAGCCAAGCGACTAGCGGGAAGGCCTACGAGCAGTACTTC; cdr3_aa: CASSQATSGKAYEQYF
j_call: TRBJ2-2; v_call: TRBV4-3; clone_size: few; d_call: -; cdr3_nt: TGCGCCAGCAGCCAAGCACGCACCGGGGAGCTGTTTTTT; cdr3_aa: CASSQARTGELFF
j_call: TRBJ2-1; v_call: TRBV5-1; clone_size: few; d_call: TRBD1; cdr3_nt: TGCGCCAGCAGCTTGGGGACAGGGGCGCGTGAGCAGTTCTTC; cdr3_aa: CASSLGTGAREQFF
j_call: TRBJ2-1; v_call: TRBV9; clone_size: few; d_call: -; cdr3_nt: TGTGCCAGCAGCGTAGAATCTAGTGGGTACAATGAGCAGTTCTTC; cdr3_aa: CASSVESSGYNEQFF
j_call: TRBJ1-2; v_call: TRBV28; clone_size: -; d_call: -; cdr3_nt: TGTGCCAGCAGTTCTAAAATCACGCCGGGTGGCTACACCTTC; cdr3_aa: CASSSKITPGGYTF
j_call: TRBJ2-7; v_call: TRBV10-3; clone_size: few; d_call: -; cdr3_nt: TGTGCCATCAGTGGGGGGCGAGGGGTCGCCTACGAGCAGTACTTC; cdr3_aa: CAISGGRGVAYEQYF
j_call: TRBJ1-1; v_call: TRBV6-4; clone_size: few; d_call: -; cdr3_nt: TGTGCCAGCAGCGCTGGGGTGGACACTGAAGCTTTCTTT; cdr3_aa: CASSAGVDTEAFF
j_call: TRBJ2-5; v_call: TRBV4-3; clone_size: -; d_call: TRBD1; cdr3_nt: TGCGCCAGCAGCCAAGGACAGGGGACGTGGCAAGAGACCCAGTACTTC; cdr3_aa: CASSQGQGTWQETQYF
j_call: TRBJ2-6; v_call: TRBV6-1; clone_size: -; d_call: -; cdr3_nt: TGTGCCAGCAGTCCTACAGGGTCAGGGGCCAACGTCCTGACTTTC; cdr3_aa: CASSPTGSGANVLTF
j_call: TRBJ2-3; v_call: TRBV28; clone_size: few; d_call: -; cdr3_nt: TGTGCCAGCAGTTCAGGACTTAGCACAGATACGCAGTATTTT; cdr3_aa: CASSSGLSTDTQYF
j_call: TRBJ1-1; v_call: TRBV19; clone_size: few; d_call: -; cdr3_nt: TGTGCCAGTAAGGAAATCTCCGACACTGAAGCTTTCTTT; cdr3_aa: CASKEISDTEAFF
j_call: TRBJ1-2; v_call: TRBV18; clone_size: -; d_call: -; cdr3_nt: TGTGCCAGCTCACCACCGGGCTACTATGGCTACACCTTC; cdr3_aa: CASSPPGYYGYTF
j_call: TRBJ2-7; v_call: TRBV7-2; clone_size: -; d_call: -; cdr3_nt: TGTGCCAGCAGCAAAGACTGGGCCTACGAGCAGTACTTC; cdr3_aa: CASSKDWAYEQYF
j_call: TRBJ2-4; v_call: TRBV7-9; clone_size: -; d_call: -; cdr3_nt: TGTGCCAGCAGCCCCCAGGGGTTAGCCAAAAACATTCAGTACTTC; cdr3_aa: CASSPQGLAKNIQYF
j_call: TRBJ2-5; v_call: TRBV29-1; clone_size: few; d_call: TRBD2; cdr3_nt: TGCAGCGTTCTCCGGACTAGCGGGAAACCCCAAGAGACCCAGTACTTC; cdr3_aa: CSVLRTSGKPQETQYF
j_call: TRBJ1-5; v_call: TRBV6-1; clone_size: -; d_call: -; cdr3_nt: TGTGCCAGCAGTGAACGAAGACAGGCACGGCAAAGCAATCAGCCCCAGCATTTT; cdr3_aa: CASSERRQARQSNQPQHF
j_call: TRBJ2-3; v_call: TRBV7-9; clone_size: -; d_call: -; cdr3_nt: TGTGCCAGCAGCTTGCCTAGCATAGATACGCAGTATTTT; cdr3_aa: CASSLPSIDTQYF
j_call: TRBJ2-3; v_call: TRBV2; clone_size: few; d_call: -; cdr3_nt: TGTGCCACCGGGGGTGCAGATTCTACGCAGTATTTT; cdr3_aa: CATGGADSTQYF
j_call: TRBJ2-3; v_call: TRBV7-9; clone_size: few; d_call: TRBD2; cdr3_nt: TGTGCCAGCAGCGCCGGGACTAGCGGGAGTCATGCAGATACGCAGTATTTT; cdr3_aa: CASSAGTSGSHADTQYF
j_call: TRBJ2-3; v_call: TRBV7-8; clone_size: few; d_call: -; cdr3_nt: TGTGCCAGCAGCCAACTAAGCACAGATACGCAGTATTTT; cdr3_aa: CASSQLSTDTQYF
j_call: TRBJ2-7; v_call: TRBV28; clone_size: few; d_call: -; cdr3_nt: TGTGCCAGCAGTTTCCGCTCCTACGGTTACGAGCAGTACTTC; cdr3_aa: CASSFRSYGYEQYF
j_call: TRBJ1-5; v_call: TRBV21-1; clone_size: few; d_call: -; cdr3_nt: TGTGCCAGCACCATTCACAGGGGAAATCAGCCCCAGCATTTT; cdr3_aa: CASTIHRGNQPQHF
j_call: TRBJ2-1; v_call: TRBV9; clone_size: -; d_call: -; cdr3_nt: TGTGCCAGCAGCCCAAGAAAATCCGGGGAGACTAGTTACAATGAGCAGTTCTTC; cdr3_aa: CASSPRKSGETSYNEQFF
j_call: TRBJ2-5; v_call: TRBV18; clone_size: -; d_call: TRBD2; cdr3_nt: TGTGCCAGCTCAGCCCTAGCGGGGGGCCAAGAGACCCAGTACTTC; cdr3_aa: CASSALAGGQETQYF
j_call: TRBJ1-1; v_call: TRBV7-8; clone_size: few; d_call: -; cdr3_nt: TGTGCCAGCAGCTTAGAAGGGCCCGTCTTGGGGGCTTTCTTT; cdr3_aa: CASSLEGPVLGAFF
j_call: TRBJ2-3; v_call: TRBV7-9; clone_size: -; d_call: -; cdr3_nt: TGTGCCAGCAGCTTAGTGATGGGGTCCACAGATACGCAGTATTTT; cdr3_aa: CASSLVMGSTDTQYF
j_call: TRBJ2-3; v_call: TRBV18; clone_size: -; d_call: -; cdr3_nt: TGTGCCAGCTCACTAACAGGTCACCTCGATACGCAGTATTTT; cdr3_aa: CASSLTGHLDTQYF
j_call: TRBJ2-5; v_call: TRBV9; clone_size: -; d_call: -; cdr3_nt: TGTGCCAGCAGCTTACTCGGGGCTAGCGAAGTAGAGACCCAGTACTTC; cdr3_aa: CASSLLGASEVETQYF
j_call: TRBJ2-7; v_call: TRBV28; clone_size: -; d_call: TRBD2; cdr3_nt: TGTGCCAGCAGTGCCCTTGGGGCGGGAGGGCCGTACGAGCAGTACTTC; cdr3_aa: CASSALGAGGPYEQYF
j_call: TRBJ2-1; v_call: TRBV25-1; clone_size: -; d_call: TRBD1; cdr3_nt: TGTGCCAGCAGTAACCGGGACAGTAAGTTCTTC; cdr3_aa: CASSNRDSKFF
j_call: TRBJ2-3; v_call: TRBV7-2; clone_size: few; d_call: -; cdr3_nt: TGTGCCAGCAGCCGCCTCATAAGAGATACGCAGTATTTT; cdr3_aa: CASSRLIRDTQYF
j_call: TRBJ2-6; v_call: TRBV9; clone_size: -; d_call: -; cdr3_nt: TGTGCCAGCAGCGTGAGGTCGCTATCTGGGGCCAACGTCCTGACTTTC; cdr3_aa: CASSVRSLSGANVLTF